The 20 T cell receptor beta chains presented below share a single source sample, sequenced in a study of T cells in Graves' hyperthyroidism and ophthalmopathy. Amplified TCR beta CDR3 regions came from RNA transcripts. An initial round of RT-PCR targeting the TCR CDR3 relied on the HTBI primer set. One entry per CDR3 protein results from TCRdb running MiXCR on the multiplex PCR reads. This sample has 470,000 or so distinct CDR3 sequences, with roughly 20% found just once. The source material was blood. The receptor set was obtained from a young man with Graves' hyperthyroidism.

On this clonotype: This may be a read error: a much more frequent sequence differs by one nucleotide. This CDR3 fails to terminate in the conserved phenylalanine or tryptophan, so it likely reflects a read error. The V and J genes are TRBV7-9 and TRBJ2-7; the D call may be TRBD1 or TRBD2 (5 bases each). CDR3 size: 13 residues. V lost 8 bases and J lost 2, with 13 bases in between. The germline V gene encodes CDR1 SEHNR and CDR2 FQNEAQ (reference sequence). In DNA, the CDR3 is TGTGCCAGCGGGGGAGTGGCGACCTACGAGCAGTACCTC. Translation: CASGGVATYEQYL.

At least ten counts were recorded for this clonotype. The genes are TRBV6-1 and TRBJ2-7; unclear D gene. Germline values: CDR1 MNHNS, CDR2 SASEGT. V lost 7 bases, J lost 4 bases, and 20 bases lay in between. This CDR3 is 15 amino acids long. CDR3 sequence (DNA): TGTGCCAGCACGGTAGGCCTCACAGCGTCTTACGAGCAGTACTTC. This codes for CASTVGLTASYEQYF.

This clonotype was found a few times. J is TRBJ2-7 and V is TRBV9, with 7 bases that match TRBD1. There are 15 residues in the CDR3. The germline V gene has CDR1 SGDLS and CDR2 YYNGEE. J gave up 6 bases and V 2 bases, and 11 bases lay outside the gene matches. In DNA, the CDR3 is TGTGCCAGCAGCGTGCAAAGGGACAGCCCTCTCGAGCAGTACTTC. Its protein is CASSVQRDSPLEQYF.

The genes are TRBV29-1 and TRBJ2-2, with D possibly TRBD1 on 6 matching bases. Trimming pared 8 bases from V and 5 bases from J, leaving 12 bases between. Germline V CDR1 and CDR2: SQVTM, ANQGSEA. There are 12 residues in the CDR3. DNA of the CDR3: TGCAGCTCCACAGGGATTACCGGGGAGCTGTTTTTT. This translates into CSSTGITGELFF.

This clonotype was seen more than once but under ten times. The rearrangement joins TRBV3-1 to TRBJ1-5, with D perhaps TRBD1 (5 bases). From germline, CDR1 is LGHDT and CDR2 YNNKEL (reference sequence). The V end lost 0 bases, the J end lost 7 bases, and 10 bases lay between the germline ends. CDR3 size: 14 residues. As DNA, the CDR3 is TGTGCCAGCAGCCAAGATCCCGGGGGGCAGCCCCAGCATTTT. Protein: CASSQDPGGQPQHF.

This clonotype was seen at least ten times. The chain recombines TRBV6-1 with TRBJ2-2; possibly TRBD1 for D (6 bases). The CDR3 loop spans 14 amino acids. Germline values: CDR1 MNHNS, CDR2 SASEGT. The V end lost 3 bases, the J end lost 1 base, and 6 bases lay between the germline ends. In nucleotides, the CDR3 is TGTGCCAGCAGTGAGGGACAGAACACCGGGGAGCTGTTTTTT. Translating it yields CASSEGQNTGELFF.

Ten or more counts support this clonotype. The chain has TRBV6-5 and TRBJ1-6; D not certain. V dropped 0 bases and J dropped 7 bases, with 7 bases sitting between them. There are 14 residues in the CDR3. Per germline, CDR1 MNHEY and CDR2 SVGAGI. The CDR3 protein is CASSYSGGNSPLHF. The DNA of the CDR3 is TGTGCCAGCAGTTACTCAGGAGGGAATTCACCCCTCCACTTT.

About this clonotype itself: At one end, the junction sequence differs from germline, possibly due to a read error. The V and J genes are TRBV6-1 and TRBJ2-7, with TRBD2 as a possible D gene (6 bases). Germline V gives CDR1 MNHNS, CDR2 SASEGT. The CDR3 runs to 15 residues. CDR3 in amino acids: CASRSKKAGRYGQYF. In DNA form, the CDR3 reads TGTGCCAGCAGATCAAAAAAAGCGGGCCGATACGGGCAGTACTTC.

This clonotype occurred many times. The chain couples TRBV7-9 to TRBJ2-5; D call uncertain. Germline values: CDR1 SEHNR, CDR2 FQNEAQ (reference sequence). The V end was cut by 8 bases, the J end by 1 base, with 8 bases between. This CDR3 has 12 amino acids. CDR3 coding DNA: TGTGCCAGCGGAGCCTTCCAAGAGACCCAGTACTTC. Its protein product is CASGAFQETQYF.

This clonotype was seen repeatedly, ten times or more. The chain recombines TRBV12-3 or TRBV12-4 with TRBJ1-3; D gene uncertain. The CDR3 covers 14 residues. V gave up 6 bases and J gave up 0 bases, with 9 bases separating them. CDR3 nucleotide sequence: TGTGCCAGCAGACTTTCGAGCTCTGGAAACACCATATATTTT. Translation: CASRLSSSGNTIYF.

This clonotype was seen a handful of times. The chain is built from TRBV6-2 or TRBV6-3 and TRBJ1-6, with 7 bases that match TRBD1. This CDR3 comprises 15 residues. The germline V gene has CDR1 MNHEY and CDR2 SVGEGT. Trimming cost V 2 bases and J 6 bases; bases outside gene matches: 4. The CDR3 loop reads CASSYGDSANSPLHF. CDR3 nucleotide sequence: TGTGCCAGCAGTTACGGGGACAGTGCTAATTCACCCCTCCACTTT.

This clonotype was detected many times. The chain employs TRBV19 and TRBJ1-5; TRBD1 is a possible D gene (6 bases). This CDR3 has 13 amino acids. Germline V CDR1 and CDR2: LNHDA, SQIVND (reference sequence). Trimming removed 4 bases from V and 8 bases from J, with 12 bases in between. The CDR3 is CASSTRGGEPQHF. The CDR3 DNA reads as TGTGCCAGTAGTACCCGCGGGGGCGAGCCCCAGCATTTT.

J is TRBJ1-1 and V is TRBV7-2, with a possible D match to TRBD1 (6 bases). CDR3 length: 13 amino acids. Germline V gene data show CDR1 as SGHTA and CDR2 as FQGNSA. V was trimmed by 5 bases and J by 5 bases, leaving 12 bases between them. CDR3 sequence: CASSRQERTEAFF. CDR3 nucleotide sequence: TGTGCCAGCAGCCGACAGGAGCGTACTGAAGCTTTCTTT.

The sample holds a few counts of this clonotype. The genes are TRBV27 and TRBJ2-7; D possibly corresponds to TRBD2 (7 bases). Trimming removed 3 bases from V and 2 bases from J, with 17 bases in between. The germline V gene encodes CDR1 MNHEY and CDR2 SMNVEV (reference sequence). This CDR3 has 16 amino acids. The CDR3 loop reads CASSLRGGGLTYEQYF. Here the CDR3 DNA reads TGTGCCAGCAGTTTGAGGGGGGGGGGGCTGACCTACGAGCAGTACTTC.

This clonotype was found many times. CDR3 in DNA: TGTGCCAGCAGGCAACTATCCGGGACAGTTAACTATGGCTACACCTTC. Translating gives CASRQLSGTVNYGYTF. This chain joins TRBV6-1 and TRBJ1-2; TRBD1 agrees at 7 bases. The ends lost 6 bases at V and 1 base at J; junction bases unmatched: 11. Germline CDR1 is MNHNS and CDR2 is SASEGT. CDR3 length: 16 residues.

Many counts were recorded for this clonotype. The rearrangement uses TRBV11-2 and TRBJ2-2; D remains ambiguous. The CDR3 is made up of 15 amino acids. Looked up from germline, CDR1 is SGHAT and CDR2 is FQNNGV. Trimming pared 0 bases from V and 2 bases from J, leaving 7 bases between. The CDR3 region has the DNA TGTGCCAGCAGCTTAGACCCTATCAACACCGGGGAGCTGTTTTTT. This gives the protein CASSLDPINTGELFF.

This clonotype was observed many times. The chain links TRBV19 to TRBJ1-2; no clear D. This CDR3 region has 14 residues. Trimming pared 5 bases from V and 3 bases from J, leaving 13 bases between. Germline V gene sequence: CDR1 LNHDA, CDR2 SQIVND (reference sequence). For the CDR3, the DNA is TGTGCCAGTAGTCTGAAGGCCTTTTACTATGGCTACACCTTC. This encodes CASSLKAFYYGYTF.

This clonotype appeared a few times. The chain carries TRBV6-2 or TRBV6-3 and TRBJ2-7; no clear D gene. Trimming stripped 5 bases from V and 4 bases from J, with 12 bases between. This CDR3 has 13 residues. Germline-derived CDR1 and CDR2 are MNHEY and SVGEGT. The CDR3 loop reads CASSPGDRYEQYF. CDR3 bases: TGTGCCAGCAGTCCGGGCGATAGATACGAGCAGTACTTC.

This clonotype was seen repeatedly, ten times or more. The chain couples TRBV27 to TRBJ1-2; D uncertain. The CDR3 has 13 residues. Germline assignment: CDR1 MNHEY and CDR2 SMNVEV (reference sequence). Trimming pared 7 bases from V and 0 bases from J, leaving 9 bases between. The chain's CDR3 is CASTKDTNYGYTF. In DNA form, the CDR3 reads TGTGCCAGCACCAAAGACACTAACTATGGCTACACCTTC.

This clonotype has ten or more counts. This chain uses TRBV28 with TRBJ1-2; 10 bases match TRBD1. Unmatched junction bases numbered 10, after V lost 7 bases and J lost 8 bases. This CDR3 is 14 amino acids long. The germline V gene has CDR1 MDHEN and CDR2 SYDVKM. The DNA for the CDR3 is TGTGCCAGCACCACCGGGACAGGGGTTTGGGGCTACACCTTC. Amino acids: CASTTGTGVWGYTF.